Presented here are 20 T cell receptor beta chains from one specimen sequenced in a study of blood T cell repertoires in COVID-19. Only in-frame clones appear in the TCRdb table, and some are missing; sequencing was by immunoSEQ multiplex PCR. The sample includes more than 200,000 clones, around 90% of them seen just once. Material: peripheral blood. These receptors were taken from a man older than 75 with acute or convalescent COVID-19.

V gene TRBV4-2 combines with J gene TRBJ1-2; tentative D call: TRBD1 (5 bases). This CDR3 is 17 amino acids long. Per germline, CDR1 LGHNA and CDR2 YNFKEQ. Between the trimmed V and J ends, which lost 0 bases and 0 bases, there was a span of 14 bases. The CDR3 DNA reads as TGTGCCAGCAGCCAAGAGTTCGGCACAGGTACTAACTATGGCTACACCTTC. Its translation: CASSQEFGTGTNYGYTF.

This clone showed up just a few times. The chain employs TRBV7-9 and TRBJ2-5, with a tentative D call TRBD1 (5 bases). The germline V gene encodes CDR1 SEHNR and CDR2 FQNEAQ (reference sequence). V gave up 1 base and J gave up 5 bases, with 11 bases separating them. The CDR3 is made up of 14 amino acids. CDR3 DNA sequence: TGTGCCAGCAGCTTAGGGGCAGGGAAGGAGACCCAGTACTTC. Its translation is CASSLGAGKETQYF.

CDR3 sequence reads: CASSLARGPNEKLFF. The CDR3 DNA reads as TGTGCCAGCAGCTTAGCCAGGGGGCCTAATGAAAAACTGTTTTTT. The chain carries TRBV7-2 and TRBJ1-4, with 8 positions matching TRBD1. This CDR3 is built from 15 residues. Unmatched junction bases numbered 0, after V lost 0 bases and J lost 3 bases. CDR1 is SGHTA, CDR2 FQGNSA, per germline. The complete variable domain, with remaining parts taken from reference TRBV7-2 and TRBJ1-4, reads GAGVSQSPSNKVTEKGKDVELRCDPISGHTALYWYRQSLGQGLEFLIYFQGNSAPDKSGLPSDRFSAERTGGSVSTLTIQRTQQEDSAVYLCASSLARGPNEKLFFGSGTQLSVL.

This chain connects TRBV7-8 to TRBJ2-3; no clear D gene. The V gene's germline CDR1 is SGHVS and CDR2 FQNEAQ. V lost 3 bases and J 2 bases, leaving 9 bases between the germline ends. The CDR3 totals 14 residues. The CDR3 reads CASSLITNTDTQYF. The CDR3 nucleotides read TGTGCCAGCAGCTTGATTACTAACACAGATACGCAGTATTTT.

This rearrangement joins TRBV19 to TRBJ1-1; D gene uncertain. The germline V and J ends were trimmed by 10 bases and 5 bases, with 23 bases remaining between them. Per germline, CDR1 LNHDA and CDR2 SQIVND (reference sequence). The CDR3 contains 15 residues. CDR3 DNA sequence: TGTGCCACCAAAACCCAGGCGGGCTTGGGGACTGAAGCTTTCTTT. Translation: CATKTQAGLGTEAFF.

This clone was counted a single time. The V call is TRBV27, the J call TRBJ1-1, with 9 bases aligning to TRBD1. The J segment lost 0 bases and the V segment lost 3 bases, leaving 5 bases of the junction unmatched. This CDR3 has 16 residues. CDR1 and CDR2 (germline): MNHEY, SMNVEV (reference sequence). The CDR3 nucleotides are TGTGCCAGCAGTTTTGACAGGGGGTACATGAACACTGAAGCTTTCTTT. Amino acids: CASSFDRGYMNTEAFF.

This chain links TRBV19 with TRBJ1-2; D not resolved. Looked up from germline, CDR1 is LNHDA and CDR2 is SQIVND (reference sequence). The ends were cut back, 3 bases at V and 7 bases at J, with 15 bases in the middle. This CDR3 is built from 14 residues. The CDR3 DNA follows: TGTGCCAGTAGTATTCCCAGGACGGGGAGTGGCTACACCTTC. Encoded protein: CASSIPRTGSGYTF.

The chain employs TRBV3-1 (or the pseudogene TRBV3-2) and TRBJ1-4; D is possibly TRBD1 (6 bases). This CDR3 contains 16 residues. The V and J ends lost 0 bases and 7 bases respectively, with 15 bases between them. In germline, CDR1 is LGHDT, CDR2 YNNKEL (reference sequence). The CDR3 region is CASSQEGSQGFEKLFF. CDR3 nucleotides: TGTGCCAGCAGCCAAGAAGGAAGCCAGGGGTTTGAAAAACTGTTTTTT.

The chain is built from TRBV9 and TRBJ1-2; perhaps TRBD1 as D (5 bases). With 0 bases removed from V and 12 bases from J, the gap between germline ends came to 15 bases. CDR3 length equals 13 residues. Germline CDR1 and CDR2: SGDLS and YYNGEE. CDR3 amino acids: CASSVAGRVRHTF. For the CDR3, the DNA is TGTGCCAGCAGCGTAGCTGGCAGGGTAAGGCACACCTTC.

The chain recombines TRBV7-9 with TRBJ1-4; tentatively, D is TRBD1 (6 bases). The CDR3 loop spans 19 amino acids. Germline V CDR1 and CDR2: SEHNR, FQNEAQ (reference sequence). With 2 bases removed from V and 3 bases from J, the gap between germline ends came to 22 bases. The CDR3 sequence: CASSLRLVVWGPANEKLFF. CDR3 DNA sequence: TGTGCCAGCAGCTTAAGGCTCGTCGTTTGGGGGCCGGCTAATGAAAAACTGTTTTTT.

A remark on this clone: The sample contains more than one DNA sequence encoding this CDR3. As DNA, the CDR3 is TGCGCCAGCAGCCAAGATTATAGCAATCAGCCCCAGCATTTT. Its protein is CASSQDYSNQPQHF. The V call is TRBV4-3, the J call TRBJ1-5; unclear D gene. From germline, CDR1 is LGHNA and CDR2 YSLEER. The CDR3 is 14 residues long. V was pared by 0 bases and J by 0 bases, with 3 bases between.

The chain has TRBV3-1 (or the pseudogene TRBV3-2) and TRBJ1-5, with D perhaps TRBD1 (5 bases). Trimming left V 0 bases short and J 1 base short, with 10 bases between. The V gene's germline CDR1 is LGHDT and CDR2 YNNKEL (reference sequence). The CDR3 has 16 amino acids. The CDR3 region is CASSQERAGSNQPQHF. The CDR3 bases are TGTGCCAGCAGCCAAGAACGGGCAGGGAGCAATCAGCCCCAGCATTTT.

The V call is TRBV25-1, the J call TRBJ1-1; 7 nucleotides line up with TRBD1. Per germline, CDR1 MGHDK and CDR2 SYGVNS. Unmatched junction bases numbered 12, after V lost 5 bases and J lost 6 bases. CDR3 length: 15 amino acids. The CDR3 nucleotides read TGTGCCAGCAGTCTTGCCGACAGGGACACGCCTGAAGCTTTCTTT. As protein: CASSLADRDTPEAFF. Variable domain in full (rest from reference TRBV25-1 and TRBJ1-1): EADIYQTPRYLVIGTGKKITLECSQTMGHDKMYWYQQDPGMELHLIHYSYGVNSTEKGDLSSESTVSRIRTEHFPLTLESARPSHTSQYLCASSLADRDTPEAFFGQGTRLTVV.

The chain combines TRBV2 with TRBJ1-6; D gene uncertain. The CDR3 contains 15 residues. Germline CDR1 and CDR2: SNHLY and FYNNEI. Trimming stripped 3 bases from V and 6 bases from J, with 12 bases between. CDR3 sequence: CASSDRGDFNSPLHF. CDR3 sequence (DNA): TGTGCCAGCAGTGATCGGGGAGACTTTAATTCACCCCTCCACTTT.

V and J are TRBV3-1 (or the pseudogene TRBV3-2) and TRBJ1-2, with 9 bases lining up with TRBD1. Germline assignment: CDR1 LGHDT and CDR2 YNNKEL (reference sequence). Trimming took 4 bases from V and 4 from J; bases not matched to a gene: 4. This CDR3 is 14 amino acids long. CDR3 loop: CASSPGTGRYGYTF. CDR3 in DNA: TGTGCCAGCAGCCCCGGGACAGGGCGCTATGGCTACACCTTC.

In its sample, this clone was seen once. The V and J genes are TRBV9 and TRBJ2-1; TRBD2 matches at 9 bases. From germline, CDR1 is SGDLS and CDR2 YYNGEE. Losses at the gene ends were 4 bases for V and 8 bases for J; bases not matched to a gene: 7. This CDR3 region has 14 residues. CDR3 region: CASSRLAGSHEQFF. In DNA form, the CDR3 reads TGTGCCAGCAGCCGGCTAGCGGGATCCCATGAGCAGTTCTTC.

The rearrangement links TRBV6-5 to TRBJ1-2, with 8 positions matching TRBD1. Germline V gene data show CDR1 as MNHEY and CDR2 as SVGAGI. The CDR3 extends over 13 amino acids. Trimming took 5 bases from V and 6 from J; bases not matched to a gene: 5. CDR3 bases: TGTGCCAGCAGTCCGACAGGGGCTCATGGCTACACCTTC. Encoded protein: CASSPTGAHGYTF.

CDR3 region: CASSQDWGQTNTEAFF. CDR3 sequence (DNA): TGTGCCAGCAGCCAAGATTGGGGACAGACTAACACTGAAGCTTTCTTT. This chain connects TRBV14 to TRBJ1-1; 7 bases are shared with TRBD1. The CDR3 has 16 residues. With V trimmed by 0 bases and J by 2 bases, 6 bases remained unmatched. Germline V CDR1 and CDR2: SGHDN, FVKESK.

The chain links TRBV29-1 to TRBJ2-3, with 7 nucleotides matching TRBD2. This CDR3 region has 14 residues. CDR1 is SQVTM, CDR2 ANQGSEA, per germline. The CDR3 DNA reads as TGCAGTTCTGGCGGGCTAGCGGGCACAGATACGCAGTATTTT. Translated, it gives CSSGGLAGTDTQYF.

The chain carries TRBV5-1 and TRBJ2-1; 11 bases match TRBD1. Per germline, CDR1 SGHRS and CDR2 YFSETQ. The CDR3 length is 15 residues. Trimming at V came to 4 bases and at J to 7 bases, leaving 7 bases not matched to a gene. The CDR3 spells CASSLGQGAVNEQFF. The CDR3 nucleotides are TGCGCCAGCAGCCTCGGACAGGGGGCAGTAAATGAGCAGTTCTTC.